The 14 T cell receptor beta chains below were found in one sample sequenced in a study of CD8+ T cells in alopecia areata. Treatment of the sample: oral pan-JAK inhibitor, 5-10 mg twice daily. Extracted from the samples, RNA was reverse transcribed into cDNA to serve as the sequencing template. Some clones are missing from TCRdb's copy, which holds only in-frame ones; the method was immunoSEQ multiplex PCR. The data show some 180,000 clones, 51% seen once. The specimen was CD8+ T cells sorted from blood, collected around week 54, from a patient treated with tofacitinib. The receptors originated from a human donor with alopecia areata.

This clone was counted between two and nine times. The chain couples TRBV5-1 to TRBJ1-6, with D tentatively TRBD1 (5 bases). Germline lookup yields CDR1 SGHRS and CDR2 YFSETQ. Trimming removed 0 bases at V and 7 bases at J, with 11 bases between. The CDR3 consists of 15 residues. CDR3 amino acids: CASSLEGRDNSPLHF. The CDR3 DNA reads TGCGCCAGCAGCTTGGAAGGCAGGGACAATTCACCCCTCCACTTT.

This clone was seen a handful of times. The V call is TRBV19, the J call TRBJ2-2, with unresolved D. There are 14 residues in the CDR3. The V and J ends lost 5 bases and 4 bases respectively, with 11 bases between them. Germline V gene lookup returns CDR1 LNHDA and CDR2 SQIVND (reference sequence). CDR3 in DNA: TGTGCCAGTAGTCTCCAGGACCCCACCGGGGAGCTGTTTTTT. It is translated as CASSLQDPTGELFF.

The chain combines TRBV6-5 with TRBJ2-2, with D perhaps matching TRBD1 (6 bases). Germline V gives CDR1 MNHEY, CDR2 SVGAGI. The CDR3 loop spans 16 amino acids. V lost 1 base, J lost 0 bases, and 9 bases lay in between. The CDR3 is CASSYFTGPNTGELFF. The CDR3 bases are TGTGCCAGCAGTTACTTCACAGGGCCGAACACCGGGGAGCTGTTTTTT.

This sequence joins TRBV2 and TRBJ2-2, with TRBD1 identical over 7 bases. Germline values: CDR1 SNHLY, CDR2 FYNNEI. V trimming: 3 bases; J trimming: 5 bases; junction bases outside the gene matches: 9. The CDR3 covers 16 residues. The CDR3 DNA reads TGTGCCAGCAGTGACGCTTCCACAGGGGTTACCGGGGAGCTGTTTTTT. It codes for CASSDASTGVTGELFF.

The chain joins TRBV11-1 to TRBJ2-5; 10 bases fit TRBD2. Germline lookup yields CDR1 SGHAT and CDR2 FQDESV (reference sequence). After removal of 4 bases from V and 3 bases from J, the junction contained 11 bases not matched to a gene. The length of the CDR3 is 17 residues. The chain's CDR3 is CASSSLTSGVLKETQYF. The CDR3 nucleotides are TGTGCCAGCAGCTCCCTCACTAGCGGGGTACTCAAAGAGACCCAGTACTTC. Full variable domain (outside the CDR3, taken from reference TRBV11-1 and TRBJ2-5): EAEVAQSPRYKITEKSQAVAFWCDPISGHATLYWYRQILGQGPELLVQFQDESVVDDSQLPKDRFSAERLKGVDSTLKIQPAELGDSAMYLCASSSLTSGVLKETQYFGPGTRLLVL.

This clone was detected only a few times. The chain has TRBV15 and TRBJ1-1; D gene unclear. V dropped 5 bases and J dropped 12 bases, with 16 bases sitting between them. This CDR3 comprises 12 residues. CDR1 and CDR2 (germline): LNHNV, YYDKDF (reference sequence). CDR3 DNA sequence: TGTGCCACCAGCCGCGCCCTACTGCCAACTTTCTTT. Protein product: CATSRALLPTFF.

This clone was observed a few times. This chain uses TRBV29-1 with TRBJ2-3, with 7 bases that match TRBD2. This CDR3 is built from 12 residues. Germline V gives CDR1 SQVTM, CDR2 ANQGSEA. Trimming cost V 4 bases and J 3 bases; bases outside gene matches: 1. CDR3 nucleotides: TGCAGCGTTGGGGGGGGAACAGATACGCAGTATTTT. It codes for CSVGGGTDTQYF.

This rearrangement joins TRBV4-1 to TRBJ1-1; 8 bases line up with TRBD1. V dropped 6 bases and J dropped 4; count of bases not matched to a gene: 4. CDR3 size: 13 residues. Germline V lookup: CDR1 MGHRA, CDR2 YSYEKL. The CDR3 bases are TGCGCCAGCAGGTATACAGGGGGCACTGAAGCTTTCTTT. Its protein is CASRYTGGTEAFF.

The genes are TRBV29-1 and TRBJ1-2; D uncertain. The CDR3 contains 14 residues. CDR1 is SQVTM, CDR2 ANQGSEA, per germline. V lost 6 bases to trimming and J lost 0 bases, with 14 bases between them. The CDR3 nucleotides read TGCAGCGTCGAGAACAGAATTCCTAACTATGGCTACACCTTC. Protein: CSVENRIPNYGYTF. The full variable domain, rest sourced from reference TRBV29-1 and TRBJ1-2, is SAVISQKPSRDICQRGTSLTIQCQVDSQVTMMFWYRQQPGQSLTLIATANQGSEATYESGFVIDKFPISRPNLTFSTLTVSNMSPEDSSIYLCSVENRIPNYGYTFGSGTRLTVV.

The chain has TRBV6-6 and TRBJ2-5, with TRBD1 matching over 9 bases. This CDR3 is 16 amino acids long. V shed 2 bases, J shed 5 bases, and the junction held 9 bases outside the gene matches. The germline V gene encodes CDR1 MNHNY and CDR2 SVGAGI (reference sequence). The CDR3 DNA follows: TGTGCCAGCAGTTACCCACCGGGACAGGGTGCGGAGACCCAGTACTTC. Encoded protein: CASSYPPGQGAETQYF.

The chain recombines TRBV7-2 with TRBJ1-5; D remains unclear. Deletions cut 2 bases from V and 11 bases from J, with 19 bases between. The CDR3 is 15 amino acids. CDR1 SGHTA and CDR2 FQGNSA come from the germline V gene. CDR3 coding DNA: TGTGCCAGCAGCTTAAGCTACAGACCCAATCATGCCCAGCATTTT. It is translated as CASSLSYRPNHAQHF.

The rearrangement links TRBV29-1 to TRBJ2-3; 10 nucleotides line up with TRBD2. The germline gives CDR1 SQVTM, CDR2 ANQGSEA. The trim removed 0 bases at V and 2 bases at J, leaving 14 bases unmatched. This CDR3 region has 19 residues. This CDR3 is CSVEDLASGGPHPTDTQYF. CDR3 nucleotides: TGCAGCGTTGAAGATCTGGCTAGCGGGGGCCCTCATCCCACAGATACGCAGTATTTT.

This clone appeared a few times. The chain is built from TRBV7-8 and TRBJ2-2; D unclear. Germline CDR1 is SGHVS and CDR2 is FQNEAQ. V lost 4 bases and J lost 4, with 10 bases in between. The CDR3 contains 14 residues. CDR3 DNA: TGTGCCAGCAGCTGGCGGACGGGCACCGGGGAGCTGTTTTTT. Translating gives CASSWRTGTGELFF.

CDR3 loop: CASSLALRDTQYF. As DNA, the CDR3 is TGCGCCAGCAGCTTGGCCCTAAGAGATACGCAGTATTTT. The V gene is TRBV5-1, the J gene TRBJ2-3; D uncertain. The CDR3 is made up of 13 amino acids. The germline gives CDR1 SGHRS, CDR2 YFSETQ. The V end lost 0 bases, the J end lost 5 bases, and 7 bases lay between the germline ends. The entire variable domain, with the rest obtained from reference TRBV5-1 and TRBJ2-3, is as follows: KAGVTQTPRYLIKTRGQQVTLSCSPISGHRSVSWYQQTPGQGLQFLFEYFSETQRNKGNFPGRFSGRQFSNSRSEMNVSTLELGDSALYLCASSLALRDTQYFGPGTRLTVL.